The source of this TCR beta chain is a study of immune heterogeneity within non-small cell lung tumors (dated by TCRdb to 2016 to 2018). In terms of the full investigation: By histology, the tumors were a few squamous cell carcinomas, fewer than 13 non-squamous carcinomas and 1 tumor not otherwise specified. To look at intratumoral immune heterogeneity, the study ran whole-exome sequencing, RNA-seq and TCR beta repertoire sequencing on several spatially distinct regions taken from every NSCLC tumor. TCR repertoires were analyzed from 60 or so tumor loci of 15 or so patients, while transcriptome data covered only approximately 42 loci from approximately eleven patients. For mutant peptides 8 to 11 amino acids long, netMHCpan-3.0 predicted neoantigen binding to the HLA alleles of each patient. The paper's findings and limits, for the study overall: High-frequency TCR beta clonotypes were found to be largely distinct between individual patients. Within a patient, identical dominant CDR3B clonotypes were found to recur across loci, yet unique high-frequency clones were also harbored in different tumor locations. A moderate positive correlation (R 0.3 to 0.35), which was statistically significant, linked local T-cell repertoire clonality to local tumor mutational burden.

A remark on this clonotype: Its binding antigen is unknown. This could be a read error, since a much larger clone is one nucleotide away.

Genomic DNA was extracted from bulk tumor tissue and used as the TCR template, and approximately 650 ng gDNA was amplified per sample. Multiple biopsies per primary tumor were taken during surgery, spaced as far apart as possible within the tumor mass. The study cohort was described as untreated, and patients were newly diagnosed NSCLC cases undergoing curative surgery. Donors were fewer than 18 newly diagnosed non-small cell lung cancer patients undergoing surgery with curative intent. Resected tumor masses were reviewed by two independent pathologists. Sequencing was performed only on DNA and RNA samples of high quality. The TCR beta CDR3 region was amplified with a multiplex PCR system whose first round ran for around 10 cycles using 32 V-gene forward primers and 13 J-gene reverse primers. The first PCR round used a QIAGEN Multiplex PCR Kit, and the primer sequences were filed in Chinese patent CN105087789A. In a second PCR round, Illumina universal primers were added with the Phusion High-Fidelity PCR Kit. Sequencing of the TCR libraries was done on the Illumina HiSeq X Ten platform in paired-end mode with a 151 bp read length. In the authors' own workflow: Reads without multiplex PCR primers were removed using Cutadapt, read pairs were merged using PEAR, and CDR3 regions were called using MiXCR with default settings. Shannon entropy measured repertoire diversity, and clonality was calculated as one minus the Shannon entropy divided by the ln of the count of productive unique sequences. Clonotypes present at frequencies of at least 0.5% were defined as dominant or high-frequency T-cell clones. The raw public reads went through TCRdb reprocessing: fastp at Q25, MiXCR clone calling, in-frame beta chains kept. Rows matching on CDR3 protein sequence are summarized as one entry with the most common DNA and genes. These V and J calls originate from TCRdb's pipeline instead of the authors' own analysis. The sample has around 20,000 distinct CDR3 sequences on record, about 30% of them singletons. The leading ten clones occupy 3.7% of the sample.

This TCR was sampled from a man between 35 and 55 years old with non-small cell lung cancer. The sample taken for sequencing was lung tumor tissue.

The DNA sequence reads TGTGCTAGTGGGATGGACAGCCCCTACAATGAGCAGTTCTTC. The translation is CASGMDSPYNEQFF. This sequence uses TRBV12-5 and TRBJ2-1; TRBD1 is a possible D gene, resting on 6 matching bases. CDR1 and CDR2, per the germline V gene, are LGHNT and FRNRAP. The junction carries 11 bases between V and J, which are trimmed by 6 bases and 2 bases respectively. The CDR3, from cysteine to phenylalanine, totals 14 residues. CDR3 DNA only is kept here, 42 bases in frame from base 1.